Each of the 5 T cell receptor beta chains below was sequenced from the same sample in a study of CD8+ T cells in alopecia areata. It was cDNA, reverse transcribed from extracted RNA, that served as the sequencing template. Data came from immunoSEQ multiplex PCR; TCRdb stores just in-frame clones and leaves some out. Among 150,000 to 200,000 clones, about three fifths were seen once, and the ten largest hold about 3.5%. Documented treatment: oral pan-JAK inhibitor, 5-10 mg twice daily. The sequencing used CD4+ T cells sorted from blood, collected at week 4, from a patient treated with tofacitinib. The receptors here all came from a human donor with alopecia areata.

This clone was seen only a few times. This chain joins TRBV30 and TRBJ2-3; no definite D call. The CDR3 totals 16 residues. Germline-derived CDR1 and CDR2 are GTSNPN and SVGIG (reference sequence). V was shortened by 0 bases and J by 1 base, with 14 bases between the two germline ends. This CDR3 is CAWSVPRTDGTDTQYF. CDR3 sequence (DNA): TGTGCCTGGAGTGTACCTCGCACTGATGGCACAGATACGCAGTATTTT.

The gene calls are TRBV30 and TRBJ2-5; 9 bases align to TRBD1. Germline V gives CDR1 GTSNPN, CDR2 SVGIG (reference sequence). V shed 2 bases, J shed 5 bases, and the junction held 15 bases outside the gene matches. This CDR3 region has 17 residues. CDR3 bases: TGTGCCTGGAGTAGGGGTCTCGGGACAGGGCGTCCGGAGACCCAGTACTTC. This sequence encodes CAWSRGLGTGRPETQYF.

This rearrangement joins TRBV29-1 to TRBJ2-2; D gene uncertain. The germline V gene encodes CDR1 SQVTM and CDR2 ANQGSEA. This CDR3 contains 14 residues. V lost 7 bases to trimming and J lost 1 base, with 13 bases between them. The CDR3 DNA sequence: TGCAGCGCCCAGTTGACACGGAACACCGGGGAGCTGTTTTTT. This gives the protein CSAQLTRNTGELFF.

CDR3 in DNA: TGCGCCAGCAGCTGGCCCCCTGGAGAGCAGTACTTC. As protein: CASSWPPGEQYF. The chain carries TRBV5-1 and TRBJ2-7; D not certain. CDR3 length equals 12 residues. Trimming cost V 3 bases and J 7 bases, with 11 bases left between them. Looked up from germline, CDR1 is SGHRS and CDR2 is YFSETQ.

J is TRBJ2-2 and V is TRBV7-9; D remains unclear. The CDR3 is 12 amino acids. Trimming took 3 bases from V and 4 from J, leaving 3 bases between them. Germline V CDR1 and CDR2: SEHNR, FQNEAQ (reference sequence). The CDR3 reads CASSFSTGELFF. The CDR3 bases are TGTGCCAGCAGCTTTAGCACCGGGGAGCTGTTTTTT.